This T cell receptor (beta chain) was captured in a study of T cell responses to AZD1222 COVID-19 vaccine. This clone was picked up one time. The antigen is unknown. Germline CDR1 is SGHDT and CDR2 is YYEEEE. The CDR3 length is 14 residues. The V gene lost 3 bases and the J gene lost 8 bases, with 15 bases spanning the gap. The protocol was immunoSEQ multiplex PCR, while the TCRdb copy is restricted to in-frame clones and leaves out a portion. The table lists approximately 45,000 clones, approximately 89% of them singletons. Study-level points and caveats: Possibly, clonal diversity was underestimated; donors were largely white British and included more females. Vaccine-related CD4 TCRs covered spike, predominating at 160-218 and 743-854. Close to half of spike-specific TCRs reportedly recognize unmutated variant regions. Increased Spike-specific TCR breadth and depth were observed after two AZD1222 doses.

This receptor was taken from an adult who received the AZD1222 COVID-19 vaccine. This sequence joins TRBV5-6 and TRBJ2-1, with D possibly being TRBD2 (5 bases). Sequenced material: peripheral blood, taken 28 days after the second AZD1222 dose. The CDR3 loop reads CASSSPGMLDEQFF. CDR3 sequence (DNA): TGTGCCAGCAGCTCACCGGGGATGTTGGATGAGCAGTTCTTC.